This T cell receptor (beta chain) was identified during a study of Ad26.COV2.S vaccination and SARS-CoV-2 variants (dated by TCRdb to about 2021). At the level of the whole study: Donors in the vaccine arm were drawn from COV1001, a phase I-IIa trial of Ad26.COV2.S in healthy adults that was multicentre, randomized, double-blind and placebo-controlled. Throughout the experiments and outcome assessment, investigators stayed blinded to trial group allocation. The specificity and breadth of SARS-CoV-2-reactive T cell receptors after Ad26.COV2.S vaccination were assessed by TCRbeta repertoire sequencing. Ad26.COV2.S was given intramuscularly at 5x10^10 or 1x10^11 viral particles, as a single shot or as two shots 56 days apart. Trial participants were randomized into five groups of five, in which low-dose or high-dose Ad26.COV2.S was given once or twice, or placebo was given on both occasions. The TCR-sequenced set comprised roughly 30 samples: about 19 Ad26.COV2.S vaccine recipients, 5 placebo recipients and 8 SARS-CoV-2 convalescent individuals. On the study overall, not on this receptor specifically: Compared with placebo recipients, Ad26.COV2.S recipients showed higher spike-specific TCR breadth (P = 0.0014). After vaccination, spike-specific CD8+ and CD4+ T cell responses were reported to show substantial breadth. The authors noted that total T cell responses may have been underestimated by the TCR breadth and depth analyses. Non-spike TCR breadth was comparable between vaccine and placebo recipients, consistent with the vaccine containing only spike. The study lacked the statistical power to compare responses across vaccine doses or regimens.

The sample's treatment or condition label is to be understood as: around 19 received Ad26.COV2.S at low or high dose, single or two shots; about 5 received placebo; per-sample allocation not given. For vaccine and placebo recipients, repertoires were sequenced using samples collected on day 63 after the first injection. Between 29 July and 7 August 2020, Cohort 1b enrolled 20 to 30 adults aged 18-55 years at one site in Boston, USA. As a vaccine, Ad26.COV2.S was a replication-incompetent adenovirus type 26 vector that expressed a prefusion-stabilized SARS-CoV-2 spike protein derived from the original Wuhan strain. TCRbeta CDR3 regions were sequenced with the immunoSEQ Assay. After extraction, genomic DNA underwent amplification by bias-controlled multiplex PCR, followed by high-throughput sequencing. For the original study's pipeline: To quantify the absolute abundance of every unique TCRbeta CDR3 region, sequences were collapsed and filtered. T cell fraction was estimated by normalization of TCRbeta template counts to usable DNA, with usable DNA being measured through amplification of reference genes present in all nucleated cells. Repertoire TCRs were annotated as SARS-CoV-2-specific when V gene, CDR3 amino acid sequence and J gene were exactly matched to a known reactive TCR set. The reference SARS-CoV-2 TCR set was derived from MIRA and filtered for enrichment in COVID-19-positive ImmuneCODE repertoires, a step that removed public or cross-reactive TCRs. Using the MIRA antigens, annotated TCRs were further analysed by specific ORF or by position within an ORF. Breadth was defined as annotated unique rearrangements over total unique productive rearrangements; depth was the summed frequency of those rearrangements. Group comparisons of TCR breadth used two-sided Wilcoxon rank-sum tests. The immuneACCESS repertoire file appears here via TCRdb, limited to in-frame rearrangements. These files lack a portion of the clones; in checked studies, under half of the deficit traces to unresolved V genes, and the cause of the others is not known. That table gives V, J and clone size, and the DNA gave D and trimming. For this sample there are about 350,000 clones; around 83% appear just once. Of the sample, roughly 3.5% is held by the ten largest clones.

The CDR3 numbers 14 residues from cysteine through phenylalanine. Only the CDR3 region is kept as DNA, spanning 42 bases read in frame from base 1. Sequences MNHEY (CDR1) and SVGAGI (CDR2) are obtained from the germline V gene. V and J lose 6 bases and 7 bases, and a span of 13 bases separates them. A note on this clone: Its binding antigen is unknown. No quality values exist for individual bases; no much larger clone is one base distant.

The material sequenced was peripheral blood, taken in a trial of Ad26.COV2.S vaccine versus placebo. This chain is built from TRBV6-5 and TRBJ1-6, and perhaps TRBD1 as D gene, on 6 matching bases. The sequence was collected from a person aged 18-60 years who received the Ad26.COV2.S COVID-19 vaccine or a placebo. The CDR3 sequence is CASSRGRVNSPLHF. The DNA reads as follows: TGTGCCAGCAGCAGGGGCAGGGTCAATTCACCCCTCCACTTT.